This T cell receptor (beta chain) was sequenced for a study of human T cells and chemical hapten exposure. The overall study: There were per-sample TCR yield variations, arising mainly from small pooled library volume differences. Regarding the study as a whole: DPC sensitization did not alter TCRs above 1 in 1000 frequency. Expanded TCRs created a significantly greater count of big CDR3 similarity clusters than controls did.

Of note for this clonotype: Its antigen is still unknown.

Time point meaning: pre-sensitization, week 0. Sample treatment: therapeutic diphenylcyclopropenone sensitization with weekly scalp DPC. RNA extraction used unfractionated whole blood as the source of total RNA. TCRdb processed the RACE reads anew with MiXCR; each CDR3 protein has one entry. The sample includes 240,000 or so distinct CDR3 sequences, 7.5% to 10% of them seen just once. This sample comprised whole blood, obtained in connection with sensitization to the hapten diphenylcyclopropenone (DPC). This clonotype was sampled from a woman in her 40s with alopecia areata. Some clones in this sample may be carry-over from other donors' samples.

The CDR3 loop is CASSLRGHGELFF. The CDR3 bases are TGTGCCAGCAGTTTAAGGGGGCACGGGGAGCTGTTTTTT. The chain employs TRBV12-3 or TRBV12-4 and TRBJ2-2; TRBD1 agrees at 7 bases. CDR3 length: 13 residues. The V and J ends lost 2 bases and 7 bases, in that order; junction bases with no gene match: 1.